Each of the 7 T cell receptor beta chains below was sequenced from the same sample in a study of T-cell reconstitution after alpha-beta-depleted transplantation in children. During its preparation, the TCRbeta library received unique molecular identifiers. One entry per CDR3 protein, called by TCRdb with MiXCR from the PCR reads. The data show under 750,000 distinct CDR3 sequences, roughly 24% seen once. The starting material was PBMCs, mostly from graft donor cells, obtained 360 days after TCRalphabeta/CD19-depleted stem cell transplant. These TCRs come from a boy in the first two years of life who had a stem cell transplant for acute myeloid leukemia, so the T cells may come from the graft donor.

The gene calls are TRBV12-3 or TRBV12-4 and TRBJ2-5; a possible D gene is TRBD2 (7 bases). V gave up 0 bases and J gave up 5 bases, with 22 bases separating them. The CDR3 contains 18 residues. The CDR3 here is CASSLALGWGGREETQYF. In DNA, the CDR3 is TGTGCCAGCAGTTTAGCGCTGGGGTGGGGGGGCCGCGAGGAGACCCAGTACTTC.

This clonotype was recorded many times. The chain recombines TRBV29-1 with TRBJ2-1; D unclear. V lost 8 bases to trimming and J lost 0 bases, with 20 bases between them. Germline loops: CDR1 SQVTM, CDR2 ANQGSEA. The CDR3 totals 16 residues. CDR3 amino acids: CSIRVAQPPSYNEQFF. The CDR3 nucleotides read TGCAGCATCCGGGTAGCCCAGCCACCCTCCTACAATGAGCAGTTCTTC.

The chain joins TRBV6-5 to TRBJ2-1; 11 bases match TRBD2. CDR3 length: 18 residues. With 2 bases clipped from V and 0 bases from J, the junction kept 6 bases outside the gene matches. The germline gives CDR1 MNHEY, CDR2 SVGAGI. For the CDR3, the DNA is TGTGCCAGCAGTTACGGGTTTAGCGGGGGGGTCTCCTACAATGAGCAGTTCTTC. Residues: CASSYGFSGGVSYNEQFF.

On this clonotype: A single base separates this from a much larger clone, so it may be a read error. This sequence joins TRBV12-3 or TRBV12-4 and TRBJ1-5; 10 bases are a match to TRBD1. The CDR3 spans 19 residues. As DNA, the CDR3 is TGTGCCAGCTGTTTGAGGAGCGGACAGGGGGAAGTAAGCAATCAGCCCCAGCATTTT. As protein: CASCLRSGQGEVSNQPQHF.

V and J are TRBV2 and TRBJ2-1; 7 bases are shared with TRBD1. Looked up from germline, CDR1 is SNHLY and CDR2 is FYNNEI. V was clipped by 6 bases and J by 4 bases; unmatched bases: 9. This CDR3 has 15 residues. CDR3 in DNA: TGTGCCAGCAGACCTACAGGGGTACTTTACAATGAGCAGTTCTTC. It encodes CASRPTGVLYNEQFF.

This clonotype was counted between two and nine times. The chain combines TRBV11-2 with TRBJ2-3; 14 bases fit TRBD2. The germline gives CDR1 SGHAT, CDR2 FQNNGV. CDR3 length: 18 amino acids. The junction had 8 bases not matched to a gene; V was cut back by 3 bases and J by 3 bases. This chain's CDR3 is CASSFTLTSGGATDTQYF. Here the CDR3 DNA reads TGTGCCAGCAGCTTCACCCTGACTAGCGGGGGGGCAACAGATACGCAGTATTTT.

This clonotype was seen more than once but under ten times. CDR3 nucleotide sequence: TGTGCCAGCAGTTCTTTCCGGGACAGGTCCGATGAGCAGTTCTTC. Protein: CASSSFRDRSDEQFF. The chain links TRBV4-2 to TRBJ2-1; 8 bases agree with TRBD1. V gave up 6 bases and J gave up 8 bases; unmatched junction bases: 12. Looked up from germline, CDR1 is LGHNA and CDR2 is YNFKEQ. The CDR3 spans 15 residues.